This T cell receptor beta chain was found in a study of blood T cell repertoires in COVID-19. Sequencing used immunoSEQ multiplex PCR; TCRdb keeps in-frame clones, though not all of them. Among 25,000 to 35,000 clones, roughly 90% were seen once, and the ten largest hold about 8%. Germline CDR1 reads LGHNA; CDR2 reads YNFKEQ. V lost 5 bases and J lost 6, with 17 bases in between. This CDR3 has 15 amino acids. This receptor was taken from a man between 65 and 85 years old with active or convalescent COVID-19. Sequenced material: peripheral blood. This chain connects TRBV4-2 to TRBJ1-5; tentative D call: TRBD1 (5 bases). The CDR3 here is CASSSSQGLGQPQHF. For the CDR3, the DNA is TGTGCCAGCAGCTCATCGCAGGGATTAGGTCAGCCCCAGCATTTT.